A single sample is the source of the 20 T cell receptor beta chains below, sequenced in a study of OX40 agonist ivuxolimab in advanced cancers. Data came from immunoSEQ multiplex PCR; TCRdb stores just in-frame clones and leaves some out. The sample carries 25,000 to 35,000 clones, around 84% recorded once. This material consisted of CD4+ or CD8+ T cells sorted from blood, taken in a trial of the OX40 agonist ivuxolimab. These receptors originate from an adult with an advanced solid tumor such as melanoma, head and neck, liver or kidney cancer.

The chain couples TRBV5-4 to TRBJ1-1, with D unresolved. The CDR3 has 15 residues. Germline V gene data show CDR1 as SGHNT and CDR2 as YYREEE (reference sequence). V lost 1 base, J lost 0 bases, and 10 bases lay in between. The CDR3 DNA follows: TGTGCCAGCAGCTTGCCGCCGGGTTTGAACACTGAAGCTTTCTTT. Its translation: CASSLPPGLNTEAFF.

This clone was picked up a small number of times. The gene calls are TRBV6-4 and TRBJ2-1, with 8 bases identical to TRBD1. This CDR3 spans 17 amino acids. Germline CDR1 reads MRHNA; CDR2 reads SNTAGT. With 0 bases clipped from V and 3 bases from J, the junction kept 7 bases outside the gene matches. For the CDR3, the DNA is TGTGCCAGCAGTGACTCTCATGGACAGGGCGACTACAATGAGCAGTTCTTC. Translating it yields CASSDSHGQGDYNEQFF.

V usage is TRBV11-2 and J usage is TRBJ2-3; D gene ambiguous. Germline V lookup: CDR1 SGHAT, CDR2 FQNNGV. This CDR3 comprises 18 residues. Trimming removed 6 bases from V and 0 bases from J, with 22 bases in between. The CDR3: CASSPGSNPYLSTDTQYF. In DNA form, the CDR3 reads TGTGCCAGCAGTCCTGGGTCAAATCCATATCTTAGCACAGATACGCAGTATTTT. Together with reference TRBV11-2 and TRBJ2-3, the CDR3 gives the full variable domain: EAGVAQSPRYKIIEKRQSVAFWCNPISGHATLYWYQQILGQGPKLLIQFQNNGVVDDSQLPKDRFSAERLKGVDSTLKIQPAKLEDSAVYLCASSPGSNPYLSTDTQYFGPGTRLTVL.

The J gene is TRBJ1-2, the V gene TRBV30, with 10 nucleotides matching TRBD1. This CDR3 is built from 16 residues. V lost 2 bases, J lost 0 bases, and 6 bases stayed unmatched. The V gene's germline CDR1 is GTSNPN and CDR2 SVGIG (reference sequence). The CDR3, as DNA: TGTGCCTGGAGTTTTGGACAGGGGGTAGCTAACTATGGCTACACCTTC. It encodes CAWSFGQGVANYGYTF.

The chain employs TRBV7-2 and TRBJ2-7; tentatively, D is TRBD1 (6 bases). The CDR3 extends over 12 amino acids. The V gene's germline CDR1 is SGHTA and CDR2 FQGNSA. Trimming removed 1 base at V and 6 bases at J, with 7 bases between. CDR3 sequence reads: CASSLVRGEQYF. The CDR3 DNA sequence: TGTGCCAGCAGCTTAGTCAGGGGCGAGCAGTACTTC.

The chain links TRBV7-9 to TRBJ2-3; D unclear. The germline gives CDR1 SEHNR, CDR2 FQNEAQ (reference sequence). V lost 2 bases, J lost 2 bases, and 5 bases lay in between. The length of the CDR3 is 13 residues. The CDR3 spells CASSLLSTDTQYF. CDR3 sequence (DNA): TGTGCCAGCAGCTTATTGTCCACAGATACGCAGTATTTT.

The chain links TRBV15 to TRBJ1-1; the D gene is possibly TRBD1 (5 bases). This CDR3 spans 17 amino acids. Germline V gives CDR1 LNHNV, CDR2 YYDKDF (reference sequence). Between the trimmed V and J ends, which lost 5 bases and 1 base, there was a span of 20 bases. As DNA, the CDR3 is TGTGCCACCAGCGCCCAGGGTCAGCCCTTTCGGAACACTGAAGCTTTCTTT. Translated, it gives CATSAQGQPFRNTEAFF.

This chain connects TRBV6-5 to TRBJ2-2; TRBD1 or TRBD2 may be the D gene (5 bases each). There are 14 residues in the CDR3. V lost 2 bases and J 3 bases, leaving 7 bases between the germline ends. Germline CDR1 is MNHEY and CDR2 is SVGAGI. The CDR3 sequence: CASSYGGHTGELFF. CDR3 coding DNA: TGTGCCAGCAGTTACGGGGGACACACCGGGGAGCTGTTTTTT.

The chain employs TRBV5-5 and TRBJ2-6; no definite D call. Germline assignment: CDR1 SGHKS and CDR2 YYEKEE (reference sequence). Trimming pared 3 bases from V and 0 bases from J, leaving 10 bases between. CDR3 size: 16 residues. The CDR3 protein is CASSWARFSGANVLTF. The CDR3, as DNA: TGTGCCAGCAGCTGGGCGAGATTCTCTGGGGCCAACGTCCTGACTTTC.

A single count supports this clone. CDR3 amino acids: CASSAPVDQETQYF. In nucleotides, the CDR3 is TGTGCCAGCAGCGCGCCGGTGGATCAAGAGACCCAGTACTTC. The genes are TRBV5-6 and TRBJ2-5; no clear D. CDR1 and CDR2 from the germline V gene are SGHDT and YYEEEE. This CDR3 has 14 residues. V was shortened by 4 bases and J by 2 bases, with 12 bases between the two germline ends. Together with reference TRBV5-6 and TRBJ2-5, the CDR3 gives the full variable domain: DAGVTQSPTHLIKTRGQQVTLRCSPKSGHDTVSWYQQALGQGPQFIFQYYEEEERQRGNFPDRFSGHQFPNYSSELNVNALLLGDSALYLCASSAPVDQETQYFGPGTRLLVL.

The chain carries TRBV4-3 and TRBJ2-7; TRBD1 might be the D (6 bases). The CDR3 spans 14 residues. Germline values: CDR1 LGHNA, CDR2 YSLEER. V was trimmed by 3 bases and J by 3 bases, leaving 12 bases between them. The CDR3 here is CASSQDLGGYEQYF. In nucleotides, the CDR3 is TGCGCCAGCAGCCAGGACCTAGGGGGCTACGAGCAGTACTTC.

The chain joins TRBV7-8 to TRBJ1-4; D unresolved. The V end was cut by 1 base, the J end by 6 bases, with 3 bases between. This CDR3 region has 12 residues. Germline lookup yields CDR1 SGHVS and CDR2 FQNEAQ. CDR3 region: CASSLGDEKLFF. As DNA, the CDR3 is TGTGCCAGCAGCTTAGGGGATGAAAAACTGTTTTTT. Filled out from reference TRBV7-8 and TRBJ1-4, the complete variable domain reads GAGVSQSPRYKVAKRGQDVALRCDPISGHVSLFWYQQALGQGPEFLTYFQNEAQLDKSGLPSDRFFAERPEGSVSTLKIQRTQQEDSAVYLCASSLGDEKLFFGSGTQLSVL.

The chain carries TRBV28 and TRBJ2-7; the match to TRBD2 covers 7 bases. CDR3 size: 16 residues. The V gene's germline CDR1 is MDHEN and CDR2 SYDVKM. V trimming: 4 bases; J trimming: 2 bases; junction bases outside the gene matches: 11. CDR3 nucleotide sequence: TGTGCCAGCAGTTCTGTCTTCGGCGGGAGTGCCTACGAGCAGTACTTC. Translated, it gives CASSSVFGGSAYEQYF.

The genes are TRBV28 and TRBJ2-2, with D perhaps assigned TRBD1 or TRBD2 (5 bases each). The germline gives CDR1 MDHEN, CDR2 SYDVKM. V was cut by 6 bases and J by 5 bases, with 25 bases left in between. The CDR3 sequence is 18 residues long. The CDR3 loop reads CASRGVRVREGWTGELFF. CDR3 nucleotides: TGTGCCAGCAGGGGGGTGAGAGTCCGGGAAGGTTGGACCGGGGAGCTGTTTTTT. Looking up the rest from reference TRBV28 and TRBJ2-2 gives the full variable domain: DVKVTQSSRYLVKRTGEKVFLECVQDMDHENMFWYRQDPGLGLRLIYFSYDVKMKEKGDIPEGYSVSREKKERFSLILESASTNQTSMYLCASRGVRVREGWTGELFFGEGSRLTVL.

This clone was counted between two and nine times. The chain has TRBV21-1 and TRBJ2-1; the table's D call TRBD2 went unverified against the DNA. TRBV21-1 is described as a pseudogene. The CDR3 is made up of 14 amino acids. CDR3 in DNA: TGTGCCAGCGATGTAGCCATCTCCTACAATGAGCAGTTCTTC. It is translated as CASDVAISYNEQFF.

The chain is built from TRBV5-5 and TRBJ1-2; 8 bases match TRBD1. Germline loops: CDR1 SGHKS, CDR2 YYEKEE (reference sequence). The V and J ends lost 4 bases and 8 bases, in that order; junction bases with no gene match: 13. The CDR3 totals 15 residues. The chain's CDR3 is CASSPHGTGTGGYTF. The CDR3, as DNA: TGTGCCAGCAGCCCTCACGGGACAGGTACGGGGGGCTACACCTTC.

In DNA form, the CDR3 reads TGTGCCAGCAGTGCAAACGGGCGGTCGTACCAAGAGACCCAGTACTTC. Translating it yields CASSANGRSYQETQYF. This chain links TRBV28 with TRBJ2-5; D not resolved. Trimming took 5 bases from V and 0 from J, leaving 16 bases between them. Germline values: CDR1 MDHEN, CDR2 SYDVKM. The CDR3 runs 16 residues.

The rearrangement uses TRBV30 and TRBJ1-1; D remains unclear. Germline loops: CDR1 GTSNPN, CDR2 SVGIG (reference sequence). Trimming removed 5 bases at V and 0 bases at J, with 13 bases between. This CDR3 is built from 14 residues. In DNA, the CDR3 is TGTGCCTGGGGACGCGGGCAAATGAACACTGAAGCTTTCTTT. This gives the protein CAWGRGQMNTEAFF.

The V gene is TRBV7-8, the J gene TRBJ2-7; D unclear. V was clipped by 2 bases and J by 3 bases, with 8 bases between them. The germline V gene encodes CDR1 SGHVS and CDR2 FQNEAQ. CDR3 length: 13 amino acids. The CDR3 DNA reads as TGTGCCAGCAGCTTACAGTTGGGCTACGAGCAGTACTTC. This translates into CASSLQLGYEQYF.

This chain's CDR3 is CASSLNPRNIQYF. CDR3 in DNA: TGTGCCAGCAGTCTAAACCCTCGAAACATTCAGTACTTC. The chain couples TRBV27 to TRBJ2-4, with D unresolved. CDR1 MNHEY and CDR2 SMNVEV come from the germline V gene (reference sequence). The CDR3 totals 13 residues. V lost 5 bases and J 6 bases, leaving 11 bases between the germline ends.